This T cell receptor beta chain emerged from a study of blood T cell repertoires in COVID-19 (dated by TCRdb to the early 2020s). Background on the whole study: Samples covering the acute and convalescent phases of COVID-19 were provided by collaborators in the United States, Italy and Spain. The material from the prospective study consisted of cDNA or gDNA derived from T cells, B-cell-depleted T cells, or PBMCs. Deeply sampled blood TCRbeta repertoires from subjects exposed to, actively infected with, or recovered from COVID-19 were included in the dataset. The repertoires were released in a freely available public database intended as a resource for research on the immune response to SARS-CoV-2. Samples came from the ongoing ImmuneRACE study (first 160 participants) plus 1,254 subjects from 6 global collaborators. Sample metadata almost always included a de-identified subject ID, COVID-19 status, age in years and sex. Where HLA class I and class II types were available, the types were taken from metadata supplied by the sample provider, not from assay-based typing.

Another Seattle source contributed samples from volunteer blood donors who had recovered from COVID-19. Collaborating institutions collected whole blood in K2EDTA tubes following their own protocols. For TCRbeta analysis, collaborators shipped samples as frozen whole blood, isolated PBMCs, or DNA extracted from either of those sample types. TCRbeta CDR3 regions were amplified from genomic DNA using the immunoSEQ Assay, a bias-controlled multiplex PCR. The authors' analysis ran thus. The number of nucleated cells in each sample was estimated from the amplification of reference gene primers within the assay. Sequence reads were collapsed and filtered to measure the absolute abundance of every unique TCRbeta CDR3 rearrangement. For each sample, productive Simpson clonality was calculated by taking the square root of Simpson's diversity index across productive rearrangements. TCRdb mirrors the immuneACCESS table, restricted to in-frame sequences. Some clones are absent from its copies; in checked studies, under half trace to an unresolved V gene, and the reason for the others is unknown. V and J calls and clone size are given by that table; D and trimming were obtained from the DNA. Present in this sample are hundreds of thousands of clones, 75% to 90% of which were seen just once. Of the sample, roughly 1.6% falls within the top ten clones.

The full study reports these points: The quantity of clinical and demographic metadata differed by source and by participant and was supplied without curation.

Worth noting for this clone: Its antigen is still unknown. There are no base qualities to consult, and no much larger clone falls within one base.

The V end gives up 6 bases and the J end 5 bases, leaving 5 bases in the junction not matched to a gene. The CDR3 covers 14 residues, taking in both the cysteine and the phenylalanine. Only the CDR3 portion is preserved as DNA: 42 bases, with reading frame beginning at the first base. CDR1 and CDR2 are read off the germline V gene (reference sequence) as MNHEY and SMNVEV. The sample was peripheral blood. This clonotype was obtained from a middle-aged woman who had recovered from COVID-19. The chain is encoded by TRBV27 joined to TRBJ2-3; TRBD1 fits 10 bases in the junction. The CDR3 has the sequence CASSDRGPQDTQYF. The DNA is TGTGCCAGCAGCGACAGGGGGCCGCAAGATACGCAGTATTTT.